By frequency in the sample, the clone carrying this T cell receptor (beta chain) is medium-sized. Antigen: not known. The germline CDR1 and CDR2 sequences are KGHDR and SFDVKD. The V segment lost 2 bases and the J segment 4 bases; nucleotides outside the gene matches: 5. The length of the CDR3 is 15 residues. TCRdb called the 5' RACE reads again in MiXCR, with one record for every CDR3 protein. In the table there are 8,000 to 9,500 distinct CDR3 sequences, less than 45% of which are singletons. Study-wide results and limits: The larger cohort examined one V-J beta rearrangement, not whole repertoires. Tumor-infiltrating Treg TCR alpha and beta sequences overlapped most with tumor naive CD4+ T cells, then blood naive.

The chain carries TRBV24-1 and TRBJ2-5; 8 bases align to TRBD2. The receptor's source is a female donor with breast cancer. The sample comprised tumor-infiltrating memory CD4+ T cells sorted from the breast tumor. Documented subset: memory CD4+ T cells, CD4+CD45RO+CD25-. The CDR3 DNA follows: TGTGCCACCAGTGATTCCCGGACTAGCTCAGAGACCCAGTACTTC. It codes for CATSDSRTSSETQYF.